Below are 26 T cell receptor beta chains sequenced from a single sample in a study of vaccination and CD4 T cells after COVID-19. For these TCRs, the target antigens are not known. Cultured CD4+ T cell DNA was sequenced using the Oncomine TCR Beta short-read assay. One entry per CDR3 protein, called by TCRdb with MiXCR from the PCR reads. The sample carries around 26,000 distinct CDR3 sequences, about 40% recorded once. Treatment in this sample: roughly 11-day PBMC culture with coronavirus spike peptide pools or control peptides (ViraFEST assay). The sequenced material came from CD4+ T cells from blood, cultured in vitro. These TCRs come from a human donor who had recovered from COVID-19.

This clonotype appeared a single time. V gene TRBV7-3 combines with J gene TRBJ1-5; the D gene is possibly TRBD1 (6 bases). V was pared by 4 bases and J by 6 bases, with 10 bases between. Looked up from germline, CDR1 is SGHTA and CDR2 is FQGTGA. The CDR3 contains 13 residues. The DNA for the CDR3 is TGTGCCAGCAGCTACAGGGAAGGTCAGCCCCAGCATTTT. Protein product: CASSYREGQPQHF. Supplemented by reference TRBV7-3 and TRBJ1-5, the full variable domain reads GAGVSQTPSNKVTEKGKYVELRCDPISGHTALYWYRQSLGQGPEFLIYFQGTGAADDSGLPNDRFFAVRPEGSVSTLKIQRTERGDSAVYLCASSYREGQPQHFGDGTRLSIL.

V and J are TRBV5-6 and TRBJ1-1; possibly TRBD1 for D (6 bases). The germline V and J ends were trimmed by 4 bases and 3 bases, with 16 bases remaining between them. Germline CDR1 and CDR2: SGHDT and YYEEEE. This CDR3 comprises 15 residues. CDR3: CASSPLGAGDTEAFF. In DNA form, the CDR3 reads TGTGCCAGCAGCCCTTTAGGGGCAGGGGACACTGAAGCTTTCTTT.

This clonotype was detected a few times. The chain joins TRBV20-1 to TRBJ2-5, with D unresolved. Per the germline V gene, CDR1 is DFQATT and CDR2 is SNEGSKA (reference sequence). This CDR3 contains 14 residues. Deletions cut 4 bases from V and 4 bases from J, with 16 bases between. CDR3 coding DNA: TGCAGTGCTATCCCCGACCTGCAGGCAGAGACCCAGTACTTC. This encodes CSAIPDLQAETQYF.

The table lists this clonotype with a few counts. J is TRBJ2-7 and V is TRBV6-2 or TRBV6-3; 8 bases agree with TRBD1. Germline trimming cut 5 bases from V and 1 base from J; bases unmatched to any gene: 7. The CDR3 loop spans 15 amino acids. The germline gives CDR1 MNHEY, CDR2 SVGEGT. CDR3 nucleotide sequence: TGTGCCAGCAGTGTAGCGGACAGGGCGTCCTACGAGCAGTACTTC. Translated, it gives CASSVADRASYEQYF.

This rearrangement joins TRBV27 to TRBJ2-2; D might be TRBD2 (7 bases). Trimming took 6 bases from V and 6 from J, leaving 14 bases between them. This CDR3 is built from 14 residues. The germline V gene has CDR1 MNHEY and CDR2 SMNVEV (reference sequence). This CDR3 is CASSPQGRAGELFF. The CDR3 DNA sequence: TGTGCCAGCAGCCCTCAGGGGAGGGCCGGGGAGCTGTTTTTT.

V is TRBV10-3 and J is TRBJ2-1, with D uncertain. Looked up from germline, CDR1 is ENHRY and CDR2 is SYGVKD. This CDR3 comprises 11 residues. Trimming shortened V by 4 bases and J by 10 bases, and 8 bases separated the two germline ends. CDR3 sequence reads: CAISGKDEQFF. CDR3 in DNA: TGTGCCATCAGTGGGAAGGACGAGCAGTTCTTC.

This clonotype was detected only a few times. The chain employs TRBV10-3 and TRBJ2-1, with 7 bases that match TRBD2. This CDR3 is 12 amino acids long. Unmatched junction bases numbered 8, after V lost 8 bases and J lost 10 bases. CDR1 and CDR2 (germline): ENHRY, SYGVKD. The CDR3: CAISPGGIEQFF. In nucleotides, the CDR3 is TGTGCCATCTCCCCCGGGGGGATCGAGCAGTTCTTC.

This clonotype has only a few counts. The rearrangement joins TRBV28 to TRBJ2-3; the D gene is possibly TRBD1 (6 bases). V was shortened by 6 bases and J by 3 bases, with 16 bases between the two germline ends. CDR1 MDHEN and CDR2 SYDVKM come from the germline V gene. The CDR3 is 15 amino acids. The CDR3 sequence: CASRSGTSGTDTQYF. CDR3 nucleotide sequence: TGTGCCAGCAGGTCCGGGACAAGCGGTACAGATACGCAGTATTTT.

The chain combines TRBV27 with TRBJ2-7; TRBD2 matches 13 bases. CDR3 length: 15 amino acids. Germline lookup yields CDR1 MNHEY and CDR2 SMNVEV (reference sequence). The junction had 7 bases not matched to a gene; V was cut back by 5 bases and J by 6 bases. CDR3 DNA: TGTGCCAGCAGTGGGGGACTAGCGGGACTCGGCGAGCAGTACTTC. This encodes CASSGGLAGLGEQYF.

V is TRBV12-3 or TRBV12-4 and J is TRBJ2-3, with D maybe TRBD2 (6 bases). The CDR3 loop spans 20 amino acids. Trimming removed 6 bases from V and 0 bases from J, with 28 bases in between. The CDR3 DNA is TGTGCCAGCAGATACAACCCAGGAACCGCTGGGCGGGGTAGCACAGATACGCAGTATTTT. Amino acids: CASRYNPGTAGRGSTDTQYF.

The chain has TRBV20-1 and TRBJ2-5; TRBD2 agrees at 8 bases. CDR1 is DFQATT, CDR2 SNEGSKA, per germline (reference sequence). After removal of 2 bases from V and 2 bases from J, the junction contained 7 bases not matched to a gene. There are 15 residues in the CDR3. The CDR3 sequence: CSARPLAGDQETQYF. CDR3 sequence (DNA): TGCAGTGCTAGACCGCTAGCGGGTGATCAAGAGACCCAGTACTTC.

This clonotype showed up just a few times. The rearrangement joins TRBV6-2 or TRBV6-3 to TRBJ2-3; D tentatively reads TRBD1 or TRBD2 (5 bases each). This CDR3 is 15 amino acids long. Germline loops: CDR1 MNHEY, CDR2 SVGEGT. Deletions cut 2 bases from V and 2 bases from J, with 11 bases between. In DNA form, the CDR3 reads TGTGCCAGCAGTTACCTCGGGACCTCCACAGATACGCAGTATTTT. Residues: CASSYLGTSTDTQYF.

The gene calls are TRBV11-2 and TRBJ2-6, with D maybe TRBD1 (6 bases). Trimming stripped 5 bases from V and 0 bases from J, with 11 bases between. The CDR3 contains 16 residues. Germline V CDR1 and CDR2: SGHAT, FQNNGV. The CDR3 protein is CASSPNRASGANVLTF. The CDR3 DNA follows: TGTGCCAGCAGCCCCAACAGGGCCTCTGGGGCCAACGTCCTGACTTTC.

This chain links TRBV6-1 with TRBJ1-1; D might be TRBD1 (6 bases). V lost 5 bases, J lost 7 bases, and 20 bases lay in between. The CDR3 consists of 15 residues. Germline loops: CDR1 MNHNS, CDR2 SASEGT. CDR3 in amino acids: CASSKRNRVTIEAFF. CDR3 bases: TGTGCCAGCAGTAAAAGAAACAGGGTGACTATTGAAGCTTTCTTT.

The chain links TRBV5-1 to TRBJ1-1; D is unclear. V was clipped by 7 bases and J by 7 bases, with 17 bases between them. This CDR3 contains 13 residues. The germline V gene has CDR1 SGHRS and CDR2 YFSETQ. The CDR3 DNA is TGCGCCAGCCAGACGGGCGGGAGCGGTGAAGCTTTCTTT. Translated, it gives CASQTGGSGEAFF. Complete variable domain (other parts from reference TRBV5-1 and TRBJ1-1): KAGVTQTPRYLIKTRGQQVTLSCSPISGHRSVSWYQQTPGQGLQFLFEYFSETQRNKGNFPGRFSGRQFSNSRSEMNVSTLELGDSALYLCASQTGGSGEAFFGQGTRLTVV.

The J gene is TRBJ1-4, the V gene TRBV20-1; 7 positions match TRBD1. This CDR3 has 15 amino acids. CDR1 and CDR2 from the germline V gene are DFQATT and SNEGSKA (reference sequence). V trimming: 3 bases; J trimming: 7 bases; junction bases outside the gene matches: 11. CDR3 residues: CSARGQPGGTEKLFF. CDR3 coding DNA: TGCAGTGCTAGGGGACAGCCAGGGGGGACTGAAAAACTGTTTTTT.

This clonotype was seen more than once but under ten times. The chain uses TRBV6-2 or TRBV6-3 and TRBJ1-4; 7 nucleotides match TRBD1. The CDR3 extends over 14 amino acids. With 7 bases clipped from V and 1 base from J, the junction kept 3 bases outside the gene matches. Germline V gene lookup returns CDR1 MNHEY and CDR2 SVGEGT. The CDR3 loop is CASTRTGTNEKLFF. The CDR3 region has the DNA TGTGCCAGCACGCGGACAGGAACTAATGAAAAACTGTTTTTT.

CDR3 residues: CASSQTGKPQHF. CDR3 nucleotide sequence: TGTGCCAGCAGCCAGACGGGGAAGCCCCAGCATTTT. The chain employs TRBV3-1 and TRBJ1-5; D remains unclear. The V gene's germline CDR1 is LGHDT and CDR2 YNNKEL (reference sequence). The V end lost 3 bases, the J end lost 8 bases, and 8 bases lay between the germline ends. CDR3 size: 12 residues.

This clonotype was seen only a few times. This chain joins TRBV20-1 and TRBJ2-2; 9 bases agree with TRBD2. The J segment lost 5 bases and the V segment lost 4 bases, leaving 11 bases of the junction unmatched. This CDR3 comprises 16 residues. Germline V gene lookup returns CDR1 DFQATT and CDR2 SNEGSKA (reference sequence). CDR3 loop: CSATVAGGPETGELFF. CDR3 sequence (DNA): TGCAGTGCTACCGTGGCGGGGGGGCCCGAGACCGGGGAGCTGTTTTTT.

The rearrangement links TRBV10-3 to TRBJ2-7, with D uncertain. Germline V gives CDR1 ENHRY, CDR2 SYGVKD. CDR3 length equals 12 residues. Trimming shortened V by 4 bases and J by 2 bases, and 6 bases separated the two germline ends. The CDR3 region is CAISVGTYEQYF. In DNA, the CDR3 is TGTGCCATCAGTGTCGGTACCTACGAGCAGTACTTC.

The chain is built from TRBV11-3 and TRBJ2-2; 7 nucleotides match TRBD1. The junction had 7 bases not matched to a gene; V was cut back by 5 bases and J by 4 bases. The CDR3 loop spans 15 amino acids. Germline V gene lookup returns CDR1 SGHNT and CDR2 YENEEA. CDR3 residues: CASSPRTGSTGELFF. The CDR3 nucleotides are TGTGCCAGCAGCCCCCGGACAGGTAGCACCGGGGAGCTGTTTTTT.

This sequence joins TRBV7-2 and TRBJ1-2, with TRBD1 identical over 7 bases. V shed 5 bases and J 1 base; nucleotides not matched to a gene: 7. This CDR3 region has 15 residues. Germline V gene sequence: CDR1 SGHTA, CDR2 FQGNSA. The CDR3 reads CASSPATGVNYGYTF. CDR3 in DNA: TGTGCCAGCAGCCCAGCAACAGGGGTTAACTATGGCTACACCTTC.

This clonotype turned up a few times. This chain connects TRBV4-3 to TRBJ2-7, with TRBD1 matching 10 bases. Germline assignment: CDR1 LGHNA and CDR2 YSLEER. This CDR3 region has 15 residues. Trimming took 4 bases from V and 4 from J; bases not matched to a gene: 7. CDR3 DNA sequence: TGCGCCAGCAGCCGGACCGGGACAGGGGATTACGAGCAGTACTTC. Protein sequence: CASSRTGTGDYEQYF.

The V and J genes are TRBV11-2 and TRBJ2-7; possible D gene TRBD2, 5 bases. V was clipped by 5 bases and J by 6 bases, with 11 bases between them. The germline V gene encodes CDR1 SGHAT and CDR2 FQNNGV. The CDR3 length is 12 residues. This chain's CDR3 is CASSARRGEQYF. DNA of the CDR3: TGTGCCAGCAGCGCCCGTCGGGGCGAGCAGTACTTC.

The chain couples TRBV27 to TRBJ1-1; tentative D call: TRBD1 (6 bases). CDR1 is MNHEY and CDR2 is SMNVEV in the germline V gene (reference sequence). V was clipped by 5 bases and J by 1 base, with 14 bases between them. The CDR3 is 15 amino acids. Written as DNA, the CDR3 is TGTGCCAGCAGTCTGGGGGGCCGGGGGAACACTGAAGCTTTCTTT. The encoded protein is CASSLGGRGNTEAFF.

This rearrangement joins TRBV7-6 to TRBJ2-7, with D possibly matching TRBD2 (6 bases). The V gene's germline CDR1 is SGHVS and CDR2 FNYEAQ. This CDR3 has 14 amino acids. Trimming left V 5 bases short and J 5 bases short, with 16 bases between. The CDR3 spells CASSLGTVPDEQYF. Written as DNA, the CDR3 is TGTGCCAGCAGCCTCGGGACTGTACCTGACGAGCAGTACTTC.